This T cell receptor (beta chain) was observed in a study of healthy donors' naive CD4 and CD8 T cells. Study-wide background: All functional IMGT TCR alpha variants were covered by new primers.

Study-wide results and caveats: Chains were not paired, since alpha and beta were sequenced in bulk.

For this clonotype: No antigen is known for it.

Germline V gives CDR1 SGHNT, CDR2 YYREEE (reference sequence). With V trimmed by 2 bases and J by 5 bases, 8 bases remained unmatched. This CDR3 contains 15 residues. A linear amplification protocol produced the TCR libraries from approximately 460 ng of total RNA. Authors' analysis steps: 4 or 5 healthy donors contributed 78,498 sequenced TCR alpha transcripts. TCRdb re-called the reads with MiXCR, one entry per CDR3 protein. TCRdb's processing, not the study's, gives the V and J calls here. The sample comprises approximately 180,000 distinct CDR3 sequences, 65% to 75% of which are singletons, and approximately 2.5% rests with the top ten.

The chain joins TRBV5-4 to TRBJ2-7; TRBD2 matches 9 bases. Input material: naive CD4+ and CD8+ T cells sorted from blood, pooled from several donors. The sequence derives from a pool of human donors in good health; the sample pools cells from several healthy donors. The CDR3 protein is CASSFKGGRGHEQYF. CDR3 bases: TGTGCCAGCAGCTTTAAGGGCGGGAGGGGCCACGAGCAGTACTTC.